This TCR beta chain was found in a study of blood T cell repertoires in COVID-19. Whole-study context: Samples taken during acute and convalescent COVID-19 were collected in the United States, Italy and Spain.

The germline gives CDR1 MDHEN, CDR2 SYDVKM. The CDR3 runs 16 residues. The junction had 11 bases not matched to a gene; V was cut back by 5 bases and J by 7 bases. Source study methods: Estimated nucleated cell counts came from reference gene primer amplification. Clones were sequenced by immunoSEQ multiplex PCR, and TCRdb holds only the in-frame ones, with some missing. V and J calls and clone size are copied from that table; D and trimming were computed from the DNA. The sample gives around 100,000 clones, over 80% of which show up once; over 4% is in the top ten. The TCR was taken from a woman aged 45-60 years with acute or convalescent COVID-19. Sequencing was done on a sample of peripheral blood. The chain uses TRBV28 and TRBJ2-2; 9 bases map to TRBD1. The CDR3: CASSLTYRGQGGELFF. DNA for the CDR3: TGTGCCAGCAGTCTTACGTACAGGGGGCAAGGCGGGGAGCTGTTTTTT.